This entry lists 24 T cell receptor beta chains sequenced from one sample in a study of blood T cell repertoires in COVID-19. Here immunoSEQ multiplex PCR was the method, and the copy in TCRdb shows in-frame clones only, minus some. The table shows about 240,000 clones, with 70% to 90% occurring only once. Sequenced: peripheral blood. Every receptor here comes from a woman in her twenties or thirties with acute or convalescent COVID-19.

V usage is TRBV30 and J usage is TRBJ2-1, with 7 bases aligning to TRBD2. The germline CDR1 and CDR2 sequences are GTSNPN and SVGIG (reference sequence). V gave up 3 bases and J gave up 8 bases; unmatched junction bases: 4. The CDR3 sequence is 12 residues long. Here the CDR3 reads CAWSDAGDEQFF. The CDR3 coding sequence is TGTGCCTGGAGCGACGCGGGAGATGAGCAGTTCTTC. Complete variable domain (other parts from reference TRBV30 and TRBJ2-1): SQTIHQWPATLVQPVGSPLSLECTVEGTSNPNLYWYRQAAGRGLQLLFYSVGIGQISSEVPQNLSASRPQDRQFILSSKKLLLSDSGFYLCAWSDAGDEQFFGPGTRLTVL.

The rearrangement joins TRBV7-8 to TRBJ2-7; the match to TRBD2 covers 8 bases. V gave up 0 bases and J gave up 6 bases; unmatched junction bases: 10. Germline V gives CDR1 SGHVS, CDR2 FQNEAQ. The CDR3 totals 16 residues. The CDR3 loop reads CASSLASGTSFSEQYF. CDR3 DNA sequence: TGTGCCAGCAGCTTAGCATCCGGGACTAGTTTCTCCGAGCAGTACTTC.

This chain connects TRBV29-1 to TRBJ1-1; 8 nucleotides agree with TRBD1. Germline CDR1 SQVTM, CDR2 ANQGSEA. V gave up 5 bases and J gave up 5 bases; unmatched junction bases: 7. CDR3 length: 13 residues. CDR3 coding DNA: TGCAGCGTTATACAGGGGGATTATACTGAAGCTTTCTTT. It specifies CSVIQGDYTEAFF.

The chain is built from TRBV18 and TRBJ1-3, with 10 bases that match TRBD1. The CDR3 runs to 15 residues. Unmatched junction bases numbered 5, after V lost 3 bases and J lost 6 bases. Germline CDR1 KGHSH, CDR2 LQKENI. The CDR3 DNA reads as TGTGCCAGCTCACCCCCGGGACAGGGGAAAAACACCATATATTTT. Translation gives CASSPPGQGKNTIYF. The full variable domain, its missing parts supplied by reference TRBV18 and TRBJ1-3, is NAGVMQNPRHLVRRRGQEARLRCSPMKGHSHVYWYRQLPEEGLKFMVYLQKENIIDESGMPKERFSAEFPKEGPSILRIQQVVRGDSAAYFCASSPPGQGKNTIYFGEGSWLTVV.

This sequence joins TRBV7-9 and TRBJ1-2, with TRBD1 matching over 9 bases. The J segment lost 10 bases and the V segment lost 10 bases, leaving 13 bases of the junction unmatched. CDR3 length equals 13 residues. The germline V gene encodes CDR1 SEHNR and CDR2 FQNEAQ (reference sequence). The CDR3 region is CATLKRTGVVYTF. CDR3 sequence (DNA): TGTGCCACCTTAAAACGGACAGGGGTTGTCTACACCTTC.

Many counts were recorded for this clone. Distinct nucleotide sequences in the sample also encode this CDR3. This chain connects TRBV9 to TRBJ2-1; 7 nucleotides line up with TRBD2. CDR3 length equals 14 residues. V shed 5 bases and J 2 bases; nucleotides not matched to a gene: 4. Per germline, CDR1 SGDLS and CDR2 YYNGEE. CDR3 sequence (DNA): TGTGCCAGCAGTGCTAGCGGAACCTACAATGAGCAGTTCTTC. It codes for CASSASGTYNEQFF.

V is TRBV6-5 and J is TRBJ2-2; possible D gene TRBD2, 6 bases. Germline CDR1 MNHEY, CDR2 SVGAGI. The CDR3 is 14 amino acids. Trimming removed 6 bases at V and 6 bases at J, with 14 bases between. For the CDR3, the DNA is TGTGCCAGCAGAGGGAGGACTCTGGCCGGGGAGCTGTTTTTT. Encoded protein: CASRGRTLAGELFF.

V and J are TRBV19 and TRBJ1-2; perhaps TRBD1 as D (5 bases). This CDR3 is 14 amino acids long. Germline loops: CDR1 LNHDA, CDR2 SQIVND (reference sequence). V was shortened by 6 bases and J by 3 bases, with 14 bases between the two germline ends. For the CDR3, the DNA is TGTGCCAGTAGACCCGACGGGGGAGACTATGGCTACACCTTC. Translation: CASRPDGGDYGYTF.

The chain couples TRBV30 to TRBJ1-1; the D gene is possibly TRBD1 (6 bases). CDR3 length: 12 amino acids. Germline V gene lookup returns CDR1 GTSNPN and CDR2 SVGIG (reference sequence). V was cut by 5 bases and J by 7 bases, with 14 bases left in between. Here the CDR3 DNA reads TGTGCCTGGTGGTACAGGGAATTTGAAGCTTTCTTT. Translated: CAWWYREFEAFF.

The rearrangement uses TRBV14 and TRBJ2-5; tentatively, D is TRBD2 (6 bases). Germline V lookup: CDR1 SGHDN, CDR2 FVKESK. The V gene lost 8 bases and the J gene lost 4 bases, with 20 bases spanning the gap. This CDR3 comprises 15 residues. The DNA of the CDR3 is TGTGCCAGCTCCCCTTGGAGGGCCTCTCTAGAGACCCAGTACTTC. Its translation is CASSPWRASLETQYF.

The rearrangement links TRBV4-1 to TRBJ2-3; D is perhaps TRBD2 (5 bases). V lost 1 base to trimming and J lost 4 bases, with 18 bases between them. The CDR3 runs to 17 residues. Per the germline V gene, CDR1 is MGHRA and CDR2 is YSYEKL. The CDR3 reads CASSQVGGRTLPDTQYF. CDR3 nucleotide sequence: TGCGCCAGCAGCCAAGTTGGCGGCAGGACTCTACCAGATACGCAGTATTTT.

This sequence joins TRBV6-2 or TRBV6-3 and TRBJ1-6, with D tentatively TRBD1 (5 bases). The CDR3 extends over 13 amino acids. The V and J ends lost 6 bases and 14 bases respectively, with 17 bases between them. Looked up from germline, CDR1 is MNHEY and CDR2 is SVGEGT. CDR3 in amino acids: CASSGTRLETLHF. The CDR3 DNA is TGTGCCAGCAGCGGGACGAGACTAGAAACCCTCCACTTT.

The J gene is TRBJ1-3, the V gene TRBV7-9; the D gene is possibly TRBD1 (6 bases). CDR3 size: 15 residues. CDR1 SEHNR and CDR2 FQNEAQ come from the germline V gene (reference sequence). The V gene lost 6 bases and the J gene lost 0 bases, with 12 bases spanning the gap. CDR3 residues: CASRSQGGSGNTIYF. The CDR3 DNA reads as TGTGCCAGCAGATCACAGGGCGGCTCTGGAAACACCATATATTTT.

The rearrangement uses TRBV29-1 and TRBJ1-4; weak D call: TRBD1 (5 bases). The CDR3 consists of 15 residues. The V gene's germline CDR1 is SQVTM and CDR2 ANQGSEA. Trimming took 4 bases from V and 8 from J, leaving 20 bases between them. CDR3 sequence: CSVGVRTNVMEKLFF. The DNA for the CDR3 is TGCAGCGTTGGCGTGAGGACAAATGTGATGGAAAAACTGTTTTTT. Full variable domain (outside the CDR3, taken from reference TRBV29-1 and TRBJ1-4): SAVISQKPSRDICQRGTSLTIQCQVDSQVTMMFWYRQQPGQSLTLIATANQGSEATYESGFVIDKFPISRPNLTFSTLTVSNMSPEDSSIYLCSVGVRTNVMEKLFFGSGTQLSVL.

The V gene is TRBV4-2, the J gene TRBJ1-1; D is uncertain. Trimming took off 1 base at V and 3 bases at J, with 9 bases between the two ends. Germline V CDR1 and CDR2: LGHNA, YNFKEQ. The CDR3 runs 14 residues. The CDR3 DNA follows: TGTGCCAGCAGCCAAGCGGCCAGCGACACTGAAGCTTTCTTT. It specifies CASSQAASDTEAFF.

V gene TRBV19 combines with J gene TRBJ2-7; tentative D call: TRBD1 (5 bases). The CDR3 contains 13 residues. V was shortened by 5 bases and J by 2 bases, with 10 bases between the two germline ends. The germline gives CDR1 LNHDA, CDR2 SQIVND (reference sequence). DNA for the CDR3: TGTGCCAGTAGTGTCGCCAGGGCCTACGAGCAGTACTTC. This gives the protein CASSVARAYEQYF.

This clone was recorded only once. The chain is built from TRBV5-1 and TRBJ1-4, with 7 bases aligning to TRBD1. The germline V gene has CDR1 SGHRS and CDR2 YFSETQ. This CDR3 has 14 amino acids. Germline trimming cut 5 bases from V and 3 bases from J; bases unmatched to any gene: 4. CDR3 in amino acids: CASREGAANEKLFF. The CDR3 nucleotides read TGCGCCAGCAGAGAGGGGGCAGCTAATGAAAAACTGTTTTTT.

This clone has only a few counts. This sequence joins TRBV25-1 and TRBJ2-5; 11 bases align to TRBD2. The J segment lost 2 bases and the V segment lost 6 bases, leaving 14 bases of the junction unmatched. Looked up from germline, CDR1 is MGHDK and CDR2 is SYGVNS. The CDR3 spans 18 residues. Here the CDR3 DNA reads TGTGCCAGCAGGGGATCTTTCAAACTAGCGGGAGAACAAGAGACCCAGTACTTC. Encoded protein: CASRGSFKLAGEQETQYF. The whole variable domain, remainder taken from reference TRBV25-1 and TRBJ2-5, is EADIYQTPRYLVIGTGKKITLECSQTMGHDKMYWYQQDPGMELHLIHYSYGVNSTEKGDLSSESTVSRIRTEHFPLTLESARPSHTSQYLCASRGSFKLAGEQETQYFGPGTRLLVL.

The V gene is TRBV4-3, the J gene TRBJ2-6; D possibly corresponds to TRBD1 (6 bases). The CDR3 is 18 residues long. The germline CDR1 and CDR2 sequences are LGHNA and YSLEER. With 0 bases removed from V and 2 bases from J, the gap between germline ends came to 14 bases. CDR3 residues: CASSQESPGGPGANVLTF. CDR3 bases: TGCGCCAGCAGCCAAGAGTCCCCTGGGGGCCCTGGGGCCAACGTCCTGACTTTC.

This chain connects TRBV20-1 to TRBJ2-5; D is ambiguous. Germline loops: CDR1 DFQATT, CDR2 SNEGSKA (reference sequence). The CDR3 spans 11 residues. The V end was cut by 5 bases, the J end by 4 bases, with 8 bases between. CDR3 coding DNA: TGCAGTGCTGGCCTCTTAGAGACCCAGTACTTC. This translates into CSAGLLETQYF.

CDR3 bases: TGTGCCAGCAGTTACCCGGGACAGAGCTTAATGAACACAGATACGCAGTATTTT. The encoded protein is CASSYPGQSLMNTDTQYF. The chain has TRBV6-2 or TRBV6-3 and TRBJ2-3, with TRBD1 matching over 7 bases. The CDR3 is 18 residues long. Unmatched junction bases numbered 13, after V lost 2 bases and J lost 2 bases. Germline CDR1 and CDR2: MNHEY and SVGEGT.

This clone has a single count. CDR3 sequence: CASSLAPGLAGGLKHNNEQFF. The CDR3 DNA reads TGTGCCAGCAGCTTAGCCCCTGGACTAGCGGGAGGACTCAAACACAACAATGAGCAGTTCTTC. V usage is TRBV7-6 and J usage is TRBJ2-1, with TRBD2 matching over 14 bases. There are 21 residues in the CDR3. Germline V gives CDR1 SGHVS, CDR2 FNYEAQ. The junction had 15 bases not matched to a gene; V was cut back by 0 bases and J by 5 bases.

The chain is built from TRBV18 and TRBJ1-5; a weak D match, TRBD1 (6 bases). CDR1 and CDR2 (germline): KGHSH, LQKENI. CDR3 length: 17 amino acids. Trimming shortened V by 3 bases and J by 7 bases, and 22 bases separated the two germline ends. CDR3 sequence: CASSPSRTRSQGQPQHF. As DNA, the CDR3 is TGTGCCAGCTCACCTTCCAGGACGCGCTCCCAGGGGCAGCCCCAGCATTTT.

This chain connects TRBV19 to TRBJ1-3, with D possibly TRBD1 on 5 matching bases. The CDR3 covers 15 residues. V gave up 3 bases and J gave up 5 bases, with 14 bases separating them. Germline assignment: CDR1 LNHDA and CDR2 SQIVND (reference sequence). CDR3 DNA: TGTGCCAGTAGTATTTATCAGGGTAATCGAAACACCATATATTTT. It is translated as CASSIYQGNRNTIYF.